The rows below give T cell receptor beta chains drawn from one sample of a study of cytomegalovirus exposure and HLA in healthy donors. The data were produced by immunoSEQ multiplex PCR, yet TCRdb's version contains in-frame clones alone and is incomplete. The sample lists approximately 99,000 clones; roughly 84% were seen once. The sequenced sample consisted of PBMCs. Receptors were obtained from a woman younger than 35 in good health and CMV-seronegative. Both conserved end residues are part of each CDR3. Fields, in order: clone size, V gene, J gene, CDR3 length, D gene, CDR3 DNA, CDR3 protein. D genes are given only for firm matches. Rows may omit the clone size; those that give it use once, few, many or a size class.

>NA|TRBV6-1|TRBJ2-5|12|NA
TGTGCCAGCAGTGACTTCTCAGAGACCCAGTACTTC
CASSDFSETQYF
>NA|TRBV19|TRBJ1-2|15|NA
TGTGCCAGTAGTACCGAGCCCCCCAAAGACTATGGCTACACCTTC
CASSTEPPKDYGYTF
>NA|TRBV4-1|TRBJ2-1|16|NA
TGCGCCAGCAGCCAAGAGCGGGGGCCCGCCAGGGGTGAGCAGTTCTTC
CASSQERGPARGEQFF
>NA|TRBV25-1|TRBJ1-1|14|TRBD1
TGTGCCAGCAGTGGTGGGACAGGGAACACTGAAGCTTTCTTT
CASSGGTGNTEAFF
>NA|TRBV18|TRBJ2-3|15|NA
TGTGCCAGCTCACCGACAAATGGATACACAGATACGCAGTATTTT
CASSPTNGYTDTQYF
>NA|TRBV29-1|TRBJ1-2|13|NA
TGCAGCGTGGATACAGGGAAGGAGGATGGCTACACCTTC
CSVDTGKEDGYTF
>NA|TRBV27|TRBJ1-5|15|NA
TGTGCCAGCAGTTTACGGCAGGGTGAAAGTCAGCCCCAGCATTTT
CASSLRQGESQPQHF
>NA|TRBV27|TRBJ2-1|15|NA
TGTGCCAGCAGTTTATTGGCAGGGGTGGACAATGAGCAGTTCTTC
CASSLLAGVDNEQFF
>NA|TRBV15|TRBJ1-2|14|NA
TGTGCCACCAGCAGATTCCTCGACAGCTATGGCTACACCTTC
CATSRFLDSYGYTF
>NA|TRBV18|TRBJ2-3|14|TRBD1
TGTGCCAGCTCACGGGGGACAGGGGGAGATACGCAGTATTTT
CASSRGTGGDTQYF
>NA|TRBV4-2|TRBJ1-4|16|NA
TGTGCCAGCAGCCAAGGGACAGATGCAACTAATGAAAAACTGTTTTTT
CASSQGTDATNEKLFF
>NA|TRBV9|TRBJ2-3|12|NA
TGTGCCAGCAGCCTCAGCGGAGATACGCAGTATTTT
CASSLSGDTQYF
>few|TRBV6-5|TRBJ1-6|13|NA
TGTGCCAGCAGCTGGGAGGGAGGGTCACCCCTCCACTTT
CASSWEGGSPLHF
>NA|TRBV5-4|TRBJ2-5|15|NA
TGTGCCAGCAGCCCGCAGAGGACAGCCGAAGAGACCCAGTACTTC
CASSPQRTAEETQYF
>NA|TRBV11-2|TRBJ2-7|14|NA
TGTGCCAGCAGCTTAGGAGCGAGAGGCGGCGAGCAGTACTTC
CASSLGARGGEQYF
>NA|TRBV4-1|TRBJ2-5|14|TRBD1
TGCGCCAGCAGCCAACTCGACAGGGTCAAGACCCAGTACTTC
CASSQLDRVKTQYF
>NA|TRBV11-2|TRBJ1-3|17|TRBD1
TGTGCCAGCAGCTTAGATCGGACAGGGAGCTCTGGAAACACCATATATTTT
CASSLDRTGSSGNTIYF